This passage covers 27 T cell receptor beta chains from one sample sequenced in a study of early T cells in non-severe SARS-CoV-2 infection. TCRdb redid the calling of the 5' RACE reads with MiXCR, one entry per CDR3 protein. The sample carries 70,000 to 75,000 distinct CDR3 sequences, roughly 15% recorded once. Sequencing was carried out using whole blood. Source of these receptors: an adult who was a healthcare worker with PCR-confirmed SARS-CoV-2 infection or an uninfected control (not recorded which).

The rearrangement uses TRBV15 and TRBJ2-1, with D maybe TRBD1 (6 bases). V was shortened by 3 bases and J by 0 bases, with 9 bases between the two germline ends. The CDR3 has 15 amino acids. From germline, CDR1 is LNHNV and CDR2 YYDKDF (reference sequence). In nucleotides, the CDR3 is TGTGCCACCAGCAGGGACAGCAGCTCCTACAATGAGCAGTTCTTC. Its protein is CATSRDSSSYNEQFF.

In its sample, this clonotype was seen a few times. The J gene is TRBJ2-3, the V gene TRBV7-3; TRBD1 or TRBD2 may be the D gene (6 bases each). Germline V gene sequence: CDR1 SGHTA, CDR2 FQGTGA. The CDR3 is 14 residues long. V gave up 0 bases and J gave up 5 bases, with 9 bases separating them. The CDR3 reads CASSLTGGQDTQYF. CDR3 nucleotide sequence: TGTGCCAGCAGCTTAACCGGGGGCCAAGATACGCAGTATTTT.

The CDR3 reads CASSFHTGELFF. For the CDR3, the DNA is TGTGCCAGCAGCTTCCACACCGGGGAGCTGTTTTTT. The V call is TRBV7-3, the J call TRBJ2-2; D is uncertain. The CDR3 consists of 12 residues. Germline loops: CDR1 SGHTA, CDR2 FQGTGA. V lost 3 bases to trimming and J lost 3 bases, with 2 bases between them.

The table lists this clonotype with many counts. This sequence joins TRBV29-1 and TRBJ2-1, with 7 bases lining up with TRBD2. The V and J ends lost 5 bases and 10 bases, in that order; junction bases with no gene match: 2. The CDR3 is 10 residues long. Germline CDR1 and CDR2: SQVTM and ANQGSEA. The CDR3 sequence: CSVKLAEQFF. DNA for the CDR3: TGCAGCGTTAAACTAGCGGAGCAGTTCTTC.

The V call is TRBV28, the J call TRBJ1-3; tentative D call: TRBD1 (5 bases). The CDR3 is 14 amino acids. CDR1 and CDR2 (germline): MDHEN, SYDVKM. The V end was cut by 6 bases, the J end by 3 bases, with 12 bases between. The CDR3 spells CASRRLTVGNTIYF. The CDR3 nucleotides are TGTGCCAGCAGGAGACTGACAGTTGGAAACACCATATATTTT. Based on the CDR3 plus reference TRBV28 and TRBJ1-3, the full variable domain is DVKVTQSSRYLVKRTGEKVFLECVQDMDHENMFWYRQDPGLGLRLIYFSYDVKMKEKGDIPEGYSVSREKKERFSLILESASTNQTSMYLCASRRLTVGNTIYFGEGSWLTVV.

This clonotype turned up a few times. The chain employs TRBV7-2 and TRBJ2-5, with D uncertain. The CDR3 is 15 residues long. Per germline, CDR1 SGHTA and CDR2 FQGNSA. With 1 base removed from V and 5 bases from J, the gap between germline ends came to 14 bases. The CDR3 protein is CASSLDGQFEETQYF. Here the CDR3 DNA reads TGTGCCAGCAGCTTAGACGGGCAGTTCGAGGAGACCCAGTACTTC.

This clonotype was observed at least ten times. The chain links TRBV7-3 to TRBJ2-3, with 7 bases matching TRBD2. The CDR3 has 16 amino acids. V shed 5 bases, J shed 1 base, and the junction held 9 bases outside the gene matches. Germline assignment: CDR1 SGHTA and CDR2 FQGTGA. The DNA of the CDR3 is TGTGCCAGCAGCCCAATCGAGGGGAGGGGCACAGATACGCAGTATTTT. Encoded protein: CASSPIEGRGTDTQYF.

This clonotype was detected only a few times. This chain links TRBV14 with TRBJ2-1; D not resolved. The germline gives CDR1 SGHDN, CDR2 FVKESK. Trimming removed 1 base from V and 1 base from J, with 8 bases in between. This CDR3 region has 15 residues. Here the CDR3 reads CASSQGLVSYNEQFF. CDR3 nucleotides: TGTGCCAGCAGCCAAGGACTCGTTTCCTACAATGAGCAGTTCTTC.

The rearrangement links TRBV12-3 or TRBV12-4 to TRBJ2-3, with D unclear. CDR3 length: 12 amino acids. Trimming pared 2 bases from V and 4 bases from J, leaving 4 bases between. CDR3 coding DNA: TGTGCCAGCAGTTTACGCCCAGATACGCAGTATTTT. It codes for CASSLRPDTQYF.

In nucleotides, the CDR3 is TGTGCCAGCAGTTCGGACAGGTTCGCCTACGAGCAGTACTTC. Protein product: CASSSDRFAYEQYF. This rearrangement joins TRBV6-5 to TRBJ2-7, with TRBD1 identical over 7 bases. Germline CDR1 and CDR2: MNHEY and SVGAGI. Trimming removed 4 bases from V and 2 bases from J; junction bases left unmatched: 5. This CDR3 is built from 14 residues.

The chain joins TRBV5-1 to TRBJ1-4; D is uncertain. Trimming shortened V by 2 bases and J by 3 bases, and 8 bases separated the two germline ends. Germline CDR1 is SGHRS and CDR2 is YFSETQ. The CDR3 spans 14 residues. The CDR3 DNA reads TGCGCCAGCAGCTTCGAAAGGGCTAATGAAAAACTGTTTTTT. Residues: CASSFERANEKLFF.

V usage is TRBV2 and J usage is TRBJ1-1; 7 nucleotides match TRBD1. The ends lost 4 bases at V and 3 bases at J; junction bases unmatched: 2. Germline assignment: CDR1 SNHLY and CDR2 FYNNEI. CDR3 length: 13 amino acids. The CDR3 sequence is CASSGDRDTEAFF. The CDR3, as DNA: TGTGCCAGCAGTGGAGACAGGGACACTGAAGCTTTCTTT.

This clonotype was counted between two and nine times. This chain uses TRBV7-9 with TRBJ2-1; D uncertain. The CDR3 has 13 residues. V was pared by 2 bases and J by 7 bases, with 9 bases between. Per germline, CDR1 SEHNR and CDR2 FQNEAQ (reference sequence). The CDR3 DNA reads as TGTGCCAGCAGCTTATCTCCCACAAATGAGCAGTTCTTC. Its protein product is CASSLSPTNEQFF.

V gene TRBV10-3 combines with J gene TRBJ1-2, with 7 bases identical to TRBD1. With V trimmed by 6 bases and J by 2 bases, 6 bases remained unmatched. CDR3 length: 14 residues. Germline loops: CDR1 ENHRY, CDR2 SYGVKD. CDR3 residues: CAIRAGTVNYGYTF. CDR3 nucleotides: TGTGCCATCAGGGCCGGGACAGTCAACTATGGCTACACCTTC.

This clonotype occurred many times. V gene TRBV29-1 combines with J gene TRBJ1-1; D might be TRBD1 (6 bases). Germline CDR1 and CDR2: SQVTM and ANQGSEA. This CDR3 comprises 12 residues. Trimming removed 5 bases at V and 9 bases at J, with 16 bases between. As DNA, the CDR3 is TGCAGCGTTTCCCGGACAGAGATGAAAGCTTTCTTT. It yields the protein CSVSRTEMKAFF.

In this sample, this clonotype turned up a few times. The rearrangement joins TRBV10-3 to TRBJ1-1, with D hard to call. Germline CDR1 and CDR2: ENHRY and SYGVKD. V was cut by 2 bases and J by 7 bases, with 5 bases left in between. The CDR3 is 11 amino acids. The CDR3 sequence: CAISEGFEAFF. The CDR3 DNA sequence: TGTGCCATCAGTGAGGGGTTTGAAGCTTTCTTT.

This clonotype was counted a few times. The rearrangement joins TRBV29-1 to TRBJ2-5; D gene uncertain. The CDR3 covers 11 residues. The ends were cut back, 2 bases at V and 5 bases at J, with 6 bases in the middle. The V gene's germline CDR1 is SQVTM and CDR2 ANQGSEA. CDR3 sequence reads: CSVELVETQYF. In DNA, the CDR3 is TGCAGCGTTGAACTGGTGGAGACCCAGTACTTC.

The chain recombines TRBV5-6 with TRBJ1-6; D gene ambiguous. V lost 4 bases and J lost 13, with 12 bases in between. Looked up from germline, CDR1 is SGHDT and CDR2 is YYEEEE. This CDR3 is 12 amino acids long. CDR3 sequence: CASSPRVGPLHF. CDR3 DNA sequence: TGTGCCAGCAGCCCGCGAGTCGGGCCCCTCCACTTT.

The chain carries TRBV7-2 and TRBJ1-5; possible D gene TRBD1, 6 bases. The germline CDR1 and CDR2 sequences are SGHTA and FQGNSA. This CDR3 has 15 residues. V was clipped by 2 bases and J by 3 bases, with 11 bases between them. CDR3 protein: CASSLTGRNNQPQHF. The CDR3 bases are TGTGCCAGCAGCTTAACAGGGAGGAACAATCAGCCCCAGCATTTT.

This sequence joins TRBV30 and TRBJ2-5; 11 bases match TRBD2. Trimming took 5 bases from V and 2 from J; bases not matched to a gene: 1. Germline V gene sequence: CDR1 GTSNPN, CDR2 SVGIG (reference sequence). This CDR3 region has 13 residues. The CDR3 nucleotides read TGTGCCTGGGGGACTAGCGGACAAGAGACCCAGTACTTC. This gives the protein CAWGTSGQETQYF. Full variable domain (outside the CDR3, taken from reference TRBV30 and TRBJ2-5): SQTIHQWPATLVQPVGSPLSLECTVEGTSNPNLYWYRQAAGRGLQLLFYSVGIGQISSEVPQNLSASRPQDRQFILSSKKLLLSDSGFYLCAWGTSGQETQYFGPGTRLLVL.

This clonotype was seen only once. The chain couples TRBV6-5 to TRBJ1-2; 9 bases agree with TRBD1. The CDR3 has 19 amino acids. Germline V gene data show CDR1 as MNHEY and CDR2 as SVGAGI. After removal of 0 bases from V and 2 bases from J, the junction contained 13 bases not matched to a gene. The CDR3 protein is CASSYSYLPGQGTNYGYTF. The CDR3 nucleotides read TGTGCCAGCAGTTACTCATATCTACCGGGACAGGGCACCAACTATGGCTACACCTTC.

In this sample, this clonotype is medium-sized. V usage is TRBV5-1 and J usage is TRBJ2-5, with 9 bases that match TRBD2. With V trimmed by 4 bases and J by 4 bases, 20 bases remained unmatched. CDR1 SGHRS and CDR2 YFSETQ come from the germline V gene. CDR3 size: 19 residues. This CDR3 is CASSPSEGSGGLYRETQYF. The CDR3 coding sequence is TGCGCCAGCAGCCCCAGTGAGGGTAGCGGGGGCCTTTATAGAGAGACCCAGTACTTC.

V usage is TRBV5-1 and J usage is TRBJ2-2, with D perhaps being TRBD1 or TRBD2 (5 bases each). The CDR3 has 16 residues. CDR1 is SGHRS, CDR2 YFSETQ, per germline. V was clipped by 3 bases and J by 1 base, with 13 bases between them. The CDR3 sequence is CASSSSGRLNTGELFF. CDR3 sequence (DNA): TGCGCCAGCAGCTCCTCGGGACGGCTGAACACCGGGGAGCTGTTTTTT.

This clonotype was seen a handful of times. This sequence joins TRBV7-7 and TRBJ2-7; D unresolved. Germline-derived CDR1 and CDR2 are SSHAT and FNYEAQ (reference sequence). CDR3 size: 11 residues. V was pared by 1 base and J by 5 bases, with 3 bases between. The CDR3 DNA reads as TGTGCCAGCAGCTTAGATAACGAGCAGTACTTC. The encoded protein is CASSLDNEQYF.

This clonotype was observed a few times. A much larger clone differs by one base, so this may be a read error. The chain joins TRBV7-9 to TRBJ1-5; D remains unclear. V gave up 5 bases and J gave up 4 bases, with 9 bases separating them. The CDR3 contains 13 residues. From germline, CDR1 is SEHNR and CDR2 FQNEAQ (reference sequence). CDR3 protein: CASSRDGNQPQHF. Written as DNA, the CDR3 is TGTGCCAGCAGCCGAGACGGGAATCAGCCCCAGCATTTT.

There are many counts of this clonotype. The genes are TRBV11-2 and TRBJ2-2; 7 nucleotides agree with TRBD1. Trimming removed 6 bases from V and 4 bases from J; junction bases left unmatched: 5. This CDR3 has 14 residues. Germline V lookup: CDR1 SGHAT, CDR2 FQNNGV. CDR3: CASSPGQFTGELFF. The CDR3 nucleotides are TGTGCCAGCAGTCCGGGACAGTTCACCGGGGAGCTGTTTTTT. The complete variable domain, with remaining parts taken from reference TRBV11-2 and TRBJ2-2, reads EAGVAQSPRYKIIEKRQSVAFWCNPISGHATLYWYQQILGQGPKLLIQFQNNGVVDDSQLPKDRFSAERLKGVDSTLKIQPAKLEDSAVYLCASSPGQFTGELFFGEGSRLTVL.

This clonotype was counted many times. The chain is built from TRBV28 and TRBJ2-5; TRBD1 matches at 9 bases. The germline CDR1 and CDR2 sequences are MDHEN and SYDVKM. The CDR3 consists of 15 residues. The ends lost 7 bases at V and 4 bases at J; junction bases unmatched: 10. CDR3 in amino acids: CASKGDRVYRETQYF. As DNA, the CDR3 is TGTGCCAGCAAAGGGGACAGGGTATATCGAGAGACCCAGTACTTC.